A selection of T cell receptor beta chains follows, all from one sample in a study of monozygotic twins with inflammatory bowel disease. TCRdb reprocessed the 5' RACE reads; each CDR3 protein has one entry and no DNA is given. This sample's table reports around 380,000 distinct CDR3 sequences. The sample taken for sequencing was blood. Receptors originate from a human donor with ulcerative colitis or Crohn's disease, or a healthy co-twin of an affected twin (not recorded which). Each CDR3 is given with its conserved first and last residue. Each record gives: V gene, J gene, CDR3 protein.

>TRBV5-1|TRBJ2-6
CASRYAGTGHSGANVLTF
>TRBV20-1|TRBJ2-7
CSARDRGLAGLASYEQYF
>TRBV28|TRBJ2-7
CASSAQGGSSYEQYF
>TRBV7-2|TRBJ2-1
CASSFSGVEQFF
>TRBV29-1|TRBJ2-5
CSVLEDVETQYF
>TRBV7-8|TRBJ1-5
CASSLGSTASNQPQHF
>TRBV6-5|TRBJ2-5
CASSYTGTKRETQYF
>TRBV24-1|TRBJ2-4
CATSGREGNIQYF
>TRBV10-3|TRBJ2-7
CAISDSLLGFNEQYF
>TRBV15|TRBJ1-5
CATSRVVTLSQHQPQHF
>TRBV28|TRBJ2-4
CASSSPGGTDIQYF
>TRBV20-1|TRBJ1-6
CSAGQGQANSPLHF
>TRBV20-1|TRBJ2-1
CSARLAGVGNEQSF
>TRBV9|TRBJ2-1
CASSVGNPDEQFF
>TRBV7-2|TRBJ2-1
CASSLAYGSYNEQFF
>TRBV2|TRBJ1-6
CASTPQGGYNSPLHF
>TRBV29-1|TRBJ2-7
CSVVTPSYEQYF
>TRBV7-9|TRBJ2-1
CASSTGLANYQFF
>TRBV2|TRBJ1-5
CASRTDRGMGNQPQHF
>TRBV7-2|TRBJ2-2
CASSAGTYTGELFF
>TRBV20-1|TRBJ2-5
CSARGGTAQETQYF
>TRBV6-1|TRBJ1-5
CASSELRAPGGNQPQHF